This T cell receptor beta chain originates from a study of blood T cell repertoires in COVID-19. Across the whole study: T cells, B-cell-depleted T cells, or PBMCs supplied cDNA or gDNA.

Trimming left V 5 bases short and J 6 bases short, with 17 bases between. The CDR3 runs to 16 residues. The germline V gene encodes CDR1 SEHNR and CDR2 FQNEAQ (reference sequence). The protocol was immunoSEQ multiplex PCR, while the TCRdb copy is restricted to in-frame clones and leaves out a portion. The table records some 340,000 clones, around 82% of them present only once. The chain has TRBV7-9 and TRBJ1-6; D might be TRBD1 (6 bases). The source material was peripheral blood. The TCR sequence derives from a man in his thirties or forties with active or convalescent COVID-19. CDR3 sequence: CASSHLLGGANSPLHF. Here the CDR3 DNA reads TGTGCCAGCAGCCACCTCCTGGGGGGGGCTAATTCACCCCTCCACTTT.